A single sample gave rise to the 24 T cell receptor beta chains below, sequenced in a study of early T cells in non-severe SARS-CoV-2 infection (dated by TCRdb to about 2021). The library was made by 5' RACE. Instrument used: NextSeq 500. Using fastp at Q25 and MiXCR, TCRdb reprocessed the public reads and kept productive beta chains. Rows are combined by CDR3 protein, so each entry shows the most common genes and DNA. In all, the sample holds tens of thousands of distinct CDR3 sequences, and 10% of those were seen once. Over 8.5% of the sample goes to the ten largest clones. Material: whole blood. Receptors were obtained from an adult who was a healthcare worker with PCR-confirmed SARS-CoV-2 infection or an uninfected control (not recorded which).

In DNA, the CDR3 is TGTGCCAGCAGCTCCCGGCGGGACCCCTACAATGAGCAGTTCTTC. Translated, it gives CASSSRRDPYNEQFF. The chain carries TRBV7-2 and TRBJ2-1; tentatively, D is TRBD2 (6 bases). V shed 4 bases and J shed 2 bases, with 12 bases lying between them. Looked up from germline, CDR1 is SGHTA and CDR2 is FQGNSA. The CDR3 runs 15 residues.

This clonotype was detected a few times. The chain couples TRBV11-2 to TRBJ2-2; 9 bases are a match to TRBD1. There are 15 residues in the CDR3. The V gene's germline CDR1 is SGHAT and CDR2 FQNNGV. V lost 5 bases and J lost 3; bases outside the gene matches: 4. As DNA, the CDR3 is TGTGCCAGCAGCGCGACAGGGGGGTACACCGGGGAGCTGTTTTTT. This codes for CASSATGGYTGELFF. Using reference TRBV11-2 and TRBJ2-2 for the parts outside the CDR3, the full variable domain is EAGVAQSPRYKIIEKRQSVAFWCNPISGHATLYWYQQILGQGPKLLIQFQNNGVVDDSQLPKDRFSAERLKGVDSTLKIQPAKLEDSAVYLCASSATGGYTGELFFGEGSRLTVL.

This clonotype was detected ten times or more. The V gene is TRBV7-2, the J gene TRBJ2-5; 7 bases align to TRBD2. Germline CDR1 reads SGHTA; CDR2 reads FQGNSA. The CDR3 runs to 14 residues. V dropped 5 bases and J dropped 4; count of bases not matched to a gene: 7. CDR3 in amino acids: CASSRGGSIETQYF. The DNA for the CDR3 is TGTGCCAGCAGCCGTGGCGGGAGTATAGAGACCCAGTACTTC.

The rearrangement links TRBV28 to TRBJ2-7; a weak D match, TRBD2 (6 bases). The CDR3 extends over 13 amino acids. The germline V and J ends were trimmed by 11 bases and 6 bases, with 20 bases remaining between them. Germline V CDR1 and CDR2: MDHEN, SYDVKM. The CDR3 sequence is CASYSSDFSEQYF. Here the CDR3 DNA reads TGTGCCTCCTACTCTAGCGACTTTAGCGAGCAGTACTTC.

The chain is built from TRBV3-1 and TRBJ2-7; a weak D match, TRBD2 (5 bases). This CDR3 has 15 residues. The V gene lost 1 base and the J gene lost 1 base, with 11 bases spanning the gap. Germline V gives CDR1 LGHDT, CDR2 YNNKEL (reference sequence). The DNA of the CDR3 is TGTGCCAGCAGCCAAGTTGGCAGCGGATCCTACGAGCAGTACTTC. This sequence encodes CASSQVGSGSYEQYF.

The table lists this clonotype with many counts. The chain links TRBV6-4 to TRBJ1-5; D is possibly TRBD1 (5 bases). CDR1 and CDR2 from the germline V gene are MRHNA and SNTAGT. This CDR3 spans 16 amino acids. Trimming took 6 bases from V and 0 from J, leaving 15 bases between them. The CDR3 loop is CASSGTEGFSNQPQHF. The CDR3 DNA is TGTGCCAGCAGCGGGACGGAAGGATTTAGCAATCAGCCCCAGCATTTT.

The sample holds many counts of this clonotype. This chain connects TRBV7-2 to TRBJ2-3, with TRBD2 matching 9 bases. V trimming: 4 bases; J trimming: 3 bases; junction bases outside the gene matches: 5. Germline V gene sequence: CDR1 SGHTA, CDR2 FQGNSA. This CDR3 has 15 amino acids. CDR3 region: CASSSSGKYTDTQYF. CDR3 coding DNA: TGTGCCAGCAGCTCTAGCGGGAAGTATACAGATACGCAGTATTTT.

This clonotype appeared many times. The chain combines TRBV10-3 with TRBJ2-2; D may be TRBD1 (6 bases). CDR1 is ENHRY, CDR2 SYGVKD, per germline. The V gene lost 6 bases and the J gene lost 0 bases, with 11 bases spanning the gap. CDR3 length: 15 residues. The CDR3 loop is CAIRGQPANTGELFF. CDR3 DNA sequence: TGTGCCATCAGGGGACAACCGGCGAACACCGGGGAGCTGTTTTTT.

This clonotype has ten or more counts. The rearrangement uses TRBV27 and TRBJ2-5, with D tentatively TRBD2 (6 bases). CDR1 MNHEY and CDR2 SMNVEV come from the germline V gene (reference sequence). This CDR3 comprises 15 residues. V was trimmed by 4 bases and J by 5 bases, leaving 17 bases between them. CDR3 bases: TGTGCCAGCAGTTACGGAGGGCCGGCTGGGGAGACCCAGTACTTC. Its translation: CASSYGGPAGETQYF.

The chain is built from TRBV20-1 and TRBJ2-1; the D gene is possibly TRBD1 (5 bases). CDR3 size: 14 residues. V lost 7 bases, J lost 6 bases, and 19 bases lay in between. Germline CDR1 reads DFQATT; CDR2 reads SNEGSKA (reference sequence). The CDR3 coding sequence is TGCAGTGGGCTGTTTAGGGGAAGGGCCAATGAGCAGTTCTTC. It encodes CSGLFRGRANEQFF.

This clonotype has ten or more counts. The chain carries TRBV20-1 and TRBJ2-7; possibly TRBD2 for D (6 bases). This CDR3 contains 15 residues. Trimming took 6 bases from V and 3 from J, leaving 21 bases between them. Germline lookup yields CDR1 DFQATT and CDR2 SNEGSKA (reference sequence). The CDR3 here is CSASSAGLRGYEQYF. In nucleotides, the CDR3 is TGCAGTGCCTCGAGTGCGGGACTCCGGGGCTACGAGCAGTACTTC.

This clonotype appeared many times. The chain uses TRBV6-6 and TRBJ2-1; D possibly matches TRBD1 or TRBD2 (7 bases each). V was trimmed by 6 bases and J by 5 bases, leaving 11 bases between them. Germline V gene sequence: CDR1 MNHNY, CDR2 SVGAGI (reference sequence). This CDR3 region has 13 residues. The CDR3 coding sequence is TGTGCCAGCAGGTCAGGGGGGGACAATGAGCAGTTCTTC. It encodes CASRSGGDNEQFF.

This clonotype was counted many times. The chain joins TRBV5-1 to TRBJ2-1, with D perhaps matching TRBD2 (5 bases). The CDR3 is 16 residues long. The V gene lost 0 bases and the J gene lost 5 bases, with 15 bases spanning the gap. Germline lookup yields CDR1 SGHRS and CDR2 YFSETQ. The CDR3, as DNA: TGCGCCAGCAGCTTGGTCCCGCTCCCGGGGAACAATGAGCAGTTCTTC. It encodes CASSLVPLPGNNEQFF.

This clonotype showed up many times. V is TRBV7-2 and J is TRBJ2-5, with unresolved D. Germline CDR1 and CDR2: SGHTA and FQGNSA. V was trimmed by 3 bases and J by 3 bases, leaving 8 bases between them. This CDR3 contains 13 residues. The CDR3 DNA reads as TGTGCCAGCAGCTTTCTGATGAAAGAGACCCAGTACTTC. Translation gives CASSFLMKETQYF.

This clonotype was detected many times. V usage is TRBV5-1 and J usage is TRBJ2-5, with D possibly TRBD2 on 5 matching bases. Trimming took off 2 bases at V and 4 bases at J, with 12 bases between the two ends. Germline V gives CDR1 SGHRS, CDR2 YFSETQ. The CDR3 consists of 14 residues. In DNA, the CDR3 is TGCGCCAGCAGCTTACGGAGGTTTTCAGAGACCCAGTACTTC. Its protein is CASSLRRFSETQYF.

The rearrangement uses TRBV11-1 and TRBJ2-1, with D possibly TRBD1 on 6 matching bases. Germline V gene sequence: CDR1 SGHAT, CDR2 FQDESV (reference sequence). Deletions cut 5 bases from V and 10 bases from J, with 27 bases between. The length of the CDR3 is 17 residues. The CDR3 is CASSLGHGIIKQGEQFF. CDR3 nucleotide sequence: TGTGCCAGCAGCCTGGGACATGGGATAATAAAACAAGGGGAGCAGTTCTTC.

This clonotype was recorded at least ten times. The rearrangement uses TRBV24-1 and TRBJ2-1; D remains ambiguous. The CDR3 runs 14 residues. Per germline, CDR1 KGHDR and CDR2 SFDVKD. Trimming shortened V by 1 base and J by 4 bases, and 7 bases separated the two germline ends. The CDR3 region is CATSDLNTYNEQFF. CDR3 DNA sequence: TGTGCCACCAGTGATTTAAACACTTACAATGAGCAGTTCTTC.

This clonotype was seen at least ten times. The CDR3 protein is CASSSTGTVFQETQYF. CDR3 in DNA: TGTGCCAGCAGCTCAACCGGGACAGTGTTTCAAGAGACCCAGTACTTC. V usage is TRBV7-8 and J usage is TRBJ2-5, with 7 positions matching TRBD1. V gave up 4 bases and J gave up 2 bases; unmatched junction bases: 10. Germline assignment: CDR1 SGHVS and CDR2 FQNEAQ. The CDR3 has 16 residues.

This chain connects TRBV5-4 to TRBJ2-5, with D unresolved. V was shortened by 5 bases and J by 5 bases, with 10 bases between the two germline ends. The CDR3 spans 12 residues. Germline V gene data show CDR1 as SGHNT and CDR2 as YYREEE (reference sequence). CDR3 nucleotides: TGTGCCAGCAGTCCCGGAGAGGAGACCCAGTACTTC. As protein: CASSPGEETQYF.

Only a few counts were recorded for this clonotype. The rearrangement links TRBV7-2 to TRBJ2-7; 9 bases line up with TRBD2. Trimming removed 4 bases from V and 0 bases from J; junction bases left unmatched: 1. The CDR3 runs to 14 residues. CDR1 and CDR2 (germline): SGHTA, FQGNSA. The CDR3 coding sequence is TGTGCCAGCAGCTCTAGCGGGAACTCCTACGAGCAGTACTTC. Encoded protein: CASSSSGNSYEQYF.

This clonotype was seen ten or more times. The chain joins TRBV6-1 to TRBJ2-7, with a tentative D call TRBD2 (6 bases). This CDR3 region has 14 residues. Trimming left V 6 bases short and J 2 bases short, with 14 bases between. Germline values: CDR1 MNHNS, CDR2 SASEGT. CDR3 coding DNA: TGTGCCAGCAGAGCTACCGGGACTGCCTACGAGCAGTACTTC. Translation gives CASRATGTAYEQYF.

There are many counts of this clonotype. V usage is TRBV11-2 and J usage is TRBJ2-1; D ambiguous. CDR1 and CDR2 from the germline V gene are SGHAT and FQNNGV. The V end lost 5 bases, the J end lost 0 bases, and 8 bases lay between the germline ends. This CDR3 contains 14 residues. The CDR3 reads CASSARSSYNEQFF. The CDR3 DNA follows: TGTGCCAGCAGCGCCAGGAGCTCCTACAATGAGCAGTTCTTC. The variable domain in full, with the rest retrieved from reference TRBV11-2 and TRBJ2-1, is EAGVAQSPRYKIIEKRQSVAFWCNPISGHATLYWYQQILGQGPKLLIQFQNNGVVDDSQLPKDRFSAERLKGVDSTLKIQPAKLEDSAVYLCASSARSSYNEQFFGPGTRLTVL.

The V and J genes are TRBV19 and TRBJ2-7; D gene ambiguous. The CDR3 is made up of 14 amino acids. Germline V gene sequence: CDR1 LNHDA, CDR2 SQIVND (reference sequence). Trimming left V 9 bases short and J 0 bases short, with 15 bases between. The chain's CDR3 is CASSRRGSSYEQYF. In nucleotides, the CDR3 is TGTGCCAGCTCCCGGCGAGGATCCTCCTACGAGCAGTACTTC.

This clonotype was counted at least ten times. The gene calls are TRBV11-2 and TRBJ2-7; D may be TRBD2 (6 bases). Trimming took off 4 bases at V and 7 bases at J, with 17 bases between the two ends. The CDR3 sequence is 14 residues long. Germline V gene sequence: CDR1 SGHAT, CDR2 FQNNGV. CDR3 residues: CASSSGTKRGEQYF. CDR3 DNA sequence: TGTGCCAGCAGCTCCGGCACGAAACGGGGGGAGCAGTACTTC.